This T cell receptor (beta chain) came from a study of cytomegalovirus exposure and HLA in healthy donors. It was with 60 Vbeta and 13 Jbeta primers that the PCR ran. Only in-frame clones appear in the TCRdb table, and some are missing; sequencing was by immunoSEQ multiplex PCR. There are roughly 160,000 clones in the sample; around four fifths occur only once, and 9.5% to 12% lies in the top ten. A word on this clone: Its antigen is undetermined.

Findings and limits, study-wide: Earlier results showed most TCR beta V segments being productive about 87% or about 30% of the time. Per a later analysis, 16,951 TCR beta sequences showed association with HLA alleles at 0.05 false discovery rate. Later analysis associated a missense DCLRE1C variant with TCR beta V- and J-gene trimming.

Sampled while nominally healthy, donors likely had unrecorded immune exposures. V lost 2 bases and J lost 6, with 5 bases in between. Looked up from germline, CDR1 is SNHLY and CDR2 is FYNNEI. CDR3 length: 11 amino acids. This TCR was recovered from a man in his forties or fifties in good health and CMV-seropositive. The chain carries TRBV2 and TRBJ2-7; the D is unclear. Sequenced input: PBMCs. As DNA, the CDR3 is TGTGCCAGCAGTGAATCTTCCGAGCAGTACTTC. This codes for CASSESSEQYF.